The 15 T cell receptor beta chains below all came from one sample that was sequenced in a study of shared clonotypes between healthy human individuals. Here immunoSEQ multiplex PCR was the method, and the copy in TCRdb shows in-frame clones only, minus some. Counted here are 950,000 to 1,100,000 clones, more than 75% occurring once; the ten biggest clones make up roughly 0.61%. The specimen was memory CD4+ T cells from PBMCs. Regarding subset: CD45RA-negative fraction. The receptor source for this set is a man between 18 and 35 years old in good health. Some clones in this sample may be carry-over from other donors' samples.

This chain uses TRBV7-3 with TRBJ2-1, with 7 bases fitting TRBD1. V shed 2 bases and J 4 bases; nucleotides not matched to a gene: 5. In germline, CDR1 is SGHTA, CDR2 FQGTGA. The CDR3 contains 15 residues. In nucleotides, the CDR3 is TGTGCCAGCAGCTTACAGGGACAGATGTACAATGAGCAGTTCTTC. It codes for CASSLQGQMYNEQFF.

J is TRBJ1-3 and V is TRBV30; D not resolved. The V end lost 2 bases, the J end lost 2 bases, and 10 bases lay between the germline ends. Germline V gene lookup returns CDR1 GTSNPN and CDR2 SVGIG (reference sequence). CDR3 size: 14 residues. For the CDR3, the DNA is TGTGCCTGGAGTCACAGAGGGACTGGAAACACCATATATTTT. Translated, it gives CAWSHRGTGNTIYF.

The chain joins TRBV11-3 to TRBJ2-6; possible D gene TRBD1, 6 bases. Trimming removed 3 bases from V and 2 bases from J, with 8 bases in between. The V gene's germline CDR1 is SGHNT and CDR2 YENEEA. This CDR3 is built from 15 residues. CDR3 sequence (DNA): TGTGCCAGCAGCTTTGGGGGCCCTGGGGCCAACGTCCTGACTTTC. This translates into CASSFGGPGANVLTF.

The V call is TRBV18, the J call TRBJ1-4; 7 bases fit TRBD1. Per the germline V gene, CDR1 is KGHSH and CDR2 is LQKENI. This CDR3 is 14 amino acids long. The J segment lost 8 bases and the V segment lost 6 bases, leaving 9 bases of the junction unmatched. The CDR3: CASSRQGGQEKLFF. The CDR3 DNA follows: TGTGCCAGCTCCCGACAGGGTGGTCAGGAAAAACTGTTTTTT.

The chain joins TRBV11-2 to TRBJ2-3, with 9 bases that match TRBD2. Trimming removed 5 bases from V and 0 bases from J; junction bases left unmatched: 9. CDR1 is SGHAT, CDR2 FQNNGV, per germline. This CDR3 spans 17 amino acids. CDR3 in DNA: TGTGCCAGCAGCCCGAATCGGGGACTAGCTAGCACAGATACGCAGTATTTT. Amino acid sequence: CASSPNRGLASTDTQYF. Full variable domain (missing parts from reference TRBV11-2 and TRBJ2-3): EAGVAQSPRYKIIEKRQSVAFWCNPISGHATLYWYQQILGQGPKLLIQFQNNGVVDDSQLPKDRFSAERLKGVDSTLKIQPAKLEDSAVYLCASSPNRGLASTDTQYFGPGTRLTVL.

The J gene is TRBJ2-1, the V gene TRBV28, with 7 bases aligning to TRBD2. CDR1 and CDR2 (germline): MDHEN, SYDVKM. The length of the CDR3 is 12 residues. Trimming cost V 1 base and J 13 bases; bases outside gene matches: 4. CDR3 DNA sequence: TGTGCCAGCAGTTTATATGGACTAGAACAGTTCTTC. Translation gives CASSLYGLEQFF.

V gene TRBV11-1 combines with J gene TRBJ1-1; D not certain. Trimming pared 1 base from V and 4 bases from J, leaving 10 bases between. Germline values: CDR1 SGHAT, CDR2 FQDESV (reference sequence). The CDR3 consists of 14 residues. DNA of the CDR3: TGTGCCAGCAGCTTAGGGTCCGTGGCCACTGAAGCTTTCTTT. This gives the protein CASSLGSVATEAFF.

This chain joins TRBV7-2 and TRBJ2-7; D call uncertain. This CDR3 region has 13 residues. The V end lost 2 bases, the J end lost 6 bases, and 11 bases lay between the germline ends. Germline V gene sequence: CDR1 SGHTA, CDR2 FQGNSA. CDR3: CASSLFRIGEQYF. CDR3 nucleotide sequence: TGTGCCAGCAGCTTATTTAGAATTGGCGAGCAGTACTTC.

This clone was observed a handful of times. This specimen includes other DNA sequences encoding the same CDR3. The V gene is TRBV5-1, the J gene TRBJ2-1; D possibly corresponds to TRBD2 (5 bases). CDR1 is SGHRS and CDR2 is YFSETQ in the germline V gene. V lost 6 bases to trimming and J lost 1 base, with 8 bases between them. CDR3 length: 13 residues. CDR3 DNA: TGCGCCAGCACCGGAGGATCCTACAATGAGCAGTTCTTC. As protein: CASTGGSYNEQFF.

The V gene is TRBV5-1, the J gene TRBJ2-1, with TRBD1 as a possible D gene (6 bases). Trimming cost V 2 bases and J 9 bases, with 12 bases left between them. The length of the CDR3 is 13 residues. Germline CDR1 reads SGHRS; CDR2 reads YFSETQ. In DNA, the CDR3 is TGCGCCAGCAGCTTCGCAGGGGCCGGTGAGCAGTTCTTC. It codes for CASSFAGAGEQFF. Combining the CDR3 with reference TRBV5-1 and TRBJ2-1 gives the whole variable domain KAGVTQTPRYLIKTRGQQVTLSCSPISGHRSVSWYQQTPGQGLQFLFEYFSETQRNKGNFPGRFSGRQFSNSRSEMNVSTLELGDSALYLCASSFAGAGEQFFGPGTRLTVL.

The chain is built from TRBV27 and TRBJ1-2; possible D gene TRBD1, 5 bases. Germline-derived CDR1 and CDR2 are MNHEY and SMNVEV (reference sequence). The CDR3 sequence is 14 residues long. V was trimmed by 6 bases and J by 6 bases, leaving 17 bases between them. CDR3 nucleotides: TGTGCCAGCAGGGGTGGGGGGTCGAGAAATGGCTACACCTTC. It codes for CASRGGGSRNGYTF.

This clone was recorded a few times. The chain links TRBV10-3 to TRBJ1-1; D might be TRBD1 (5 bases). V dropped 1 base and J dropped 6 bases, with 12 bases sitting between them. CDR1 is ENHRY, CDR2 SYGVKD, per germline. This CDR3 has 14 amino acids. This CDR3 reads CAISELSGRAEAFF. The CDR3 bases are TGTGCCATCAGTGAGTTATCAGGGAGGGCTGAAGCTTTCTTT.

The chain couples TRBV9 to TRBJ2-7; 7 positions agree with TRBD2. The V and J ends lost 0 bases and 5 bases, in that order; junction bases with no gene match: 8. Germline V gene data show CDR1 as SGDLS and CDR2 as YYNGEE. The CDR3 loop spans 15 amino acids. The CDR3 region is CASSVGGAGDDEQYF. The CDR3 nucleotides read TGTGCCAGCAGCGTAGGTGGCGCGGGAGACGACGAGCAGTACTTC.

The J gene is TRBJ2-4, the V gene TRBV6-6; a possible D gene is TRBD2 (5 bases). From germline, CDR1 is MNHNY and CDR2 SVGAGI (reference sequence). CDR3 length: 15 residues. Deletions cut 6 bases from V and 0 bases from J, with 12 bases between. CDR3: CASSATGIAKNIQYF. In DNA form, the CDR3 reads TGTGCCAGCAGCGCGACCGGGATAGCCAAAAACATTCAGTACTTC.

The V gene is TRBV6-5, the J gene TRBJ1-2; possible D gene TRBD1, 5 bases. V was shortened by 6 bases and J by 0 bases, with 11 bases between the two germline ends. This CDR3 contains 14 residues. The germline gives CDR1 MNHEY, CDR2 SVGAGI. CDR3 amino acids: CASSRDGTNYGYTF. Here the CDR3 DNA reads TGTGCCAGCAGCAGGGACGGGACTAACTATGGCTACACCTTC.